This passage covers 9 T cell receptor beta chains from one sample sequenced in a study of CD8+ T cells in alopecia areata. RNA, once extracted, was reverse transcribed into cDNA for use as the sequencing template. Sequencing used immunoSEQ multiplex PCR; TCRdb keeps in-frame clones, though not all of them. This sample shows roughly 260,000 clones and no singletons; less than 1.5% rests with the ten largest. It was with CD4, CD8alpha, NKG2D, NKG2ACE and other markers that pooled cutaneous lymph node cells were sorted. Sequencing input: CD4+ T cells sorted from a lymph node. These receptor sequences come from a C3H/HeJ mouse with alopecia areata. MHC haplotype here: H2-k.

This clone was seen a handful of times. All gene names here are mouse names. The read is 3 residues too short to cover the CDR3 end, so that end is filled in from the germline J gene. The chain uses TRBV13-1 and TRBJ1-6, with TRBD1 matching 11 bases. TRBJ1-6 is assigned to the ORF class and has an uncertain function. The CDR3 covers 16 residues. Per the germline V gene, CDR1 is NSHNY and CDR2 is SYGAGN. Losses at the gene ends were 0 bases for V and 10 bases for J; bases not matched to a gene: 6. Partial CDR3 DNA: TGTGCCAGCAGTGATGCTCGGACAGGGGGCTTCTCGCCC. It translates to CASSDARTGGFSP. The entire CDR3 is CASSDARTGGFSPLYF.

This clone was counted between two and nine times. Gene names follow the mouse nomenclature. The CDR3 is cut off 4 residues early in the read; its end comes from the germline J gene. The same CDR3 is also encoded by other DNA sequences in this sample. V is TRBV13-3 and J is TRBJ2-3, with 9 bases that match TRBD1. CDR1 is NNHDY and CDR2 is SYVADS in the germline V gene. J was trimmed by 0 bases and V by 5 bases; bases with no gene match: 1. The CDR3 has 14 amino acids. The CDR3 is CASRQGASAETLYF. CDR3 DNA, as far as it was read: TGTGCCAGCAGACAGGGGGCTAGTGCAGAA.

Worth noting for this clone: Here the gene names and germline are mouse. The CDR3 bases that were read are TGTGCCAGCAGCCCCCGACTGGGGGTTAACTATGCT. It codes for CASSPRLGVNYA. The entire CDR3 reads CASSPRLGVNYAEQFF. V gene TRBV5 combines with J gene TRBJ2-1; TRBD2 aligns across 9 bases. The CDR3 end falls 4 residues outside the read, so it is completed with the germline J gene. Losses at the gene ends were 4 bases for V and 0 bases for J; bases not matched to a gene: 4. The CDR3 consists of 16 residues. Germline CDR1 LGHNA, CDR2 YNLKQL (reference sequence).

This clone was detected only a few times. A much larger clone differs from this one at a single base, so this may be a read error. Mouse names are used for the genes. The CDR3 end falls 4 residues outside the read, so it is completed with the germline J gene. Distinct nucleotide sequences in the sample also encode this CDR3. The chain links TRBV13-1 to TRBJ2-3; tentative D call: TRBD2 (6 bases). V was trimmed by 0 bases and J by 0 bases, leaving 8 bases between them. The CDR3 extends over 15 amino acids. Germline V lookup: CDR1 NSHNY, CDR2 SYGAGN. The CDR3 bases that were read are TGTGCCAGCAGTGATGCATGGGGGAGTGCAGAA. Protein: CASSDAWGSAE. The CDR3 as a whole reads CASSDAWGSAETLYF.

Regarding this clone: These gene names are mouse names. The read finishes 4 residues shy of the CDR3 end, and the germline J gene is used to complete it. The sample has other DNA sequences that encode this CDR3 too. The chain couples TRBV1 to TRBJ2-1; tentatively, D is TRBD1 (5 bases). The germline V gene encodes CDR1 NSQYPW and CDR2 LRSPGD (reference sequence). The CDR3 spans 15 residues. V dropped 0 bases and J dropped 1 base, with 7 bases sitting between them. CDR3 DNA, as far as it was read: TGCACCTGCAGTGCAGATCGACAGAACTATGCT. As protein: CTCSADRQNYA. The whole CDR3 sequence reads CTCSADRQNYAEQFF. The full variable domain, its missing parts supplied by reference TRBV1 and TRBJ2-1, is VTLLEQNPRWRLVPRGQAVNLRCILKNSQYPWMSWYQQDLQKQLQWLFTLRSPGDKEVKSLPGADYLATRVTDTELRLQVANMSQGRTLYCTCSADRQNYAEQFFGPGTRLTVL.

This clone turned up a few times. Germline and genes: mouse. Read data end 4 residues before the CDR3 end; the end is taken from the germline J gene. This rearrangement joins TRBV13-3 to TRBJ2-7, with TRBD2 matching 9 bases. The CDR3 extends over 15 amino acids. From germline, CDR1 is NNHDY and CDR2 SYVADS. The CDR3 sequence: CASSDDWGAAYEQYF. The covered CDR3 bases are TGTGCCAGCAGTGATGACTGGGGGGCCGCTTAT.

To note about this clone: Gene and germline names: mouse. Incomplete CDR3 DNA: TGTGCCAGCAGGGACACACTCTCCTAT. This translates into CASRDTLSY. The CDR3 in its entirety is CASRDTLSYEQYF. The chain is built from TRBV13-1 and TRBJ2-7, with D possibly TRBD1 on 5 matching bases. The read gets to within 4 residues of the CDR3 end, and the germline J gene fills in the rest. Per germline, CDR1 NSHNY and CDR2 SYGAGN. The V gene lost 5 bases and the J gene lost 0 bases, with 9 bases spanning the gap. CDR3 size: 13 residues.

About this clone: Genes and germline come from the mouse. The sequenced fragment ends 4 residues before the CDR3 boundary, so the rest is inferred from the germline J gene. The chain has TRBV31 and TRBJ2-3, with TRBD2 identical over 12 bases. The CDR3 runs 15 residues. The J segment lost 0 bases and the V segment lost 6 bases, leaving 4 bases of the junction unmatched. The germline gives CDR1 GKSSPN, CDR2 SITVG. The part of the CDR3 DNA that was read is TGTGCCTGCCGGGACTGGGGGGTTAGTGCAGAA. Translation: CACRDWGVSAE. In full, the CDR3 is CACRDWGVSAETLYF.

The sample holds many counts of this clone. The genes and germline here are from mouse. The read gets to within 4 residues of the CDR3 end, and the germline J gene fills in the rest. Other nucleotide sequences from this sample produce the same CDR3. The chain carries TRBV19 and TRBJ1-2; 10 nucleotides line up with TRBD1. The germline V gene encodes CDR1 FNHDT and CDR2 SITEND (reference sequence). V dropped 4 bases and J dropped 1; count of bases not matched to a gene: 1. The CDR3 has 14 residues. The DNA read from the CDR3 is TGTGCCAGCAGTGACAGGGGGCGAAACTCC. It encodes CASSDRGRNS. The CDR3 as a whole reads CASSDRGRNSDYTF.